This TCR beta chain was captured by sequencing in a study of T cell responses to AZD1222 COVID-19 vaccine. Overall study results and limits: Vaccine-associated CD4 TCRs ranged over spike, dominating at 160-218 and 743-854. At baseline, just 6 or 7 AZD1222 recipients tested seropositive.

On this clone itself: Its antigen is not known.

Pooling covered second doses at about 4 or about 12 weeks. CDR3 size: 17 residues. V gave up 3 bases and J gave up 4 bases; unmatched junction bases: 11. Profiled with immunoSEQ multiplex PCR; TCRdb holds only in-frame clones, not every one. The sample has 15,000 to 20,000 clones, about nine tenths seen once. This sequence originates from an adult who received the AZD1222 COVID-19 vaccine. The material was peripheral blood, obtained 28 days after the second AZD1222 dose. The V call is TRBV23-1, the J call TRBJ2-5; 10 bases are shared with TRBD2. TRBV23-1 is an ORF, with its function uncertain. DNA for the CDR3: TGCGCCAGCAGTCACGAGAGGGCTAGCGGGAGCTCAGAGACCCAGTACTTC. The encoded protein is CASSHERASGSSETQYF.